This T cell receptor beta chain was profiled in a study of regulatory T cells in long-lasting Graves disease. Study-wide findings and caveats: Newly diagnosed disease favored TRBV20-1 and TRBJ2-1 over persistent disease.

HTBI primers from iRepertoire and Arm-PCR of CDR3 regions yielded the TCR beta libraries. Original data processing: Throughout the samples, researchers identified about 56 TRBV and 14 TRBJ segments. TCRdb recomputed calls from the multiplex PCR reads with MiXCR, one row per CDR3 protein. What appears here as the V and J calls and clone size reflects TCRdb's work, not the paper's. This sample has around 400,000 distinct CDR3 sequences, with 15% to 19% found just once. Sample time point: newly diagnosed GD, antithyroid drugs for less than 3 months. PBMC-extracted RNA yielded the TCR library. CDR3 length: 15 amino acids. CDR1 and CDR2 (germline): SGHAT, FQNNGV. On this clonotype: The antigen remains unidentified. A far larger clone differs by one base, so this is likely a read error.

This clonotype originated in a female donor with Graves disease. The chain employs TRBV11-2 and TRBJ2-3; 13 nucleotides align to TRBD2. The J call may be incorrect, as the DNA end agrees better with TRBJ2-7. The sample here was peripheral blood mononuclear cells (PBMCs), taken at new diagnosis, from a patient treated with antithyroid drugs. CDR3 in amino acids: CASSLGTSGSDEQYF. In DNA, the CDR3 is TGTGCCAGCAGCTTAGGGACTAGCGGGAGCGATGAGCAGTACTTC.